The 11 T cell receptor beta chains reported below all come from one sample, sequenced in a study of blood T cells in healthy people across ages. With a J-beta primer mix and a sample-barcoded 5' primer, a second PCR ran about 6 to 11 cycles. MiXCR, applied by TCRdb to the 5' RACE reads, yields one record per CDR3 protein. This table has roughly 1,300,000 distinct CDR3 sequences, 45% to 70% appearing once. The specimen sequenced was blood. The receptors originated from a man younger than 35 in good health.

The chain has TRBV4-2 and TRBJ2-1; D is unclear. The assigned J gene may be wrong: the sequence end matches TRBJ2-7 better. This CDR3 has 17 residues. In germline, CDR1 is LGHNA, CDR2 YNFKEQ. The CDR3 loop reads CASSQEIDSDSYNEQYF. CDR3 nucleotide sequence: TGTGCCAGCAGCCAGGAGATAGACTCAGACTCCTACAATGAGCAGTACTTC.

The rearrangement joins TRBV6-2 or TRBV6-3 to TRBJ2-1; D gene unclear. The germline gives CDR1 MNHEY, CDR2 SVGEGT. Trimming pared 3 bases from V and 4 bases from J, leaving 19 bases between. The CDR3 consists of 17 residues. The CDR3 sequence is CASSYKVQFGPYNEQFF. For the CDR3, the DNA is TGTGCCAGCAGTTATAAAGTACAGTTCGGGCCATACAATGAGCAGTTCTTC.

The chain joins TRBV28 to TRBJ2-3; no clear D gene. Trimming cost V 6 bases and J 5 bases, with 12 bases left between them. CDR3 length: 13 amino acids. CDR1 and CDR2 from the germline V gene are MDHEN and SYDVKM. CDR3 DNA: TGTGCCAGCAGGGCAGAACTCAGAGATACGCAGTATTTT. Translating it yields CASRAELRDTQYF.

About this clonotype: An end of the junction differs from the germline gene, which may be a read error. This chain joins TRBV6-6 and TRBJ1-2; D might be TRBD1 (5 bases). CDR3 length: 12 amino acids. Germline V gene data show CDR1 as MNHNY and CDR2 as SVGAGI (reference sequence). CDR3 protein: CASTYDRDGYTF. CDR3 DNA: TGTGCCAGCACTTACGATAGGGACGGCTACACCTTC.

The V call is TRBV20-1, the J call TRBJ2-4; D is possibly TRBD1 or TRBD2 (5 bases each). Germline CDR1 DFQATT, CDR2 SNEGSKA (reference sequence). The CDR3 totals 14 residues. With 5 bases removed from V and 13 bases from J, the gap between germline ends came to 24 bases. For the CDR3, the DNA is TGCAGTGCTCCCGTTACGGGACGGTTGGAGGAGCAGTACTTC. Amino acids: CSAPVTGRLEEQYF.

The chain is built from TRBV5-1 and TRBJ2-1, with a tentative D call TRBD2 (6 bases). Between the trimmed V and J ends, which lost 4 bases and 5 bases, there was a span of 13 bases. The CDR3 length is 14 residues. Germline lookup yields CDR1 SGHRS and CDR2 YFSETQ. CDR3 DNA sequence: TGCGCCAGCAGCCCCGGACGGGGGAACAATGAGCAGTTCTTC. As protein: CASSPGRGNNEQFF. The entire variable domain, with the rest obtained from reference TRBV5-1 and TRBJ2-1, is as follows: KAGVTQTPRYLIKTRGQQVTLSCSPISGHRSVSWYQQTPGQGLQFLFEYFSETQRNKGNFPGRFSGRQFSNSRSEMNVSTLELGDSALYLCASSPGRGNNEQFFGPGTRLTVL.

The V and J genes are TRBV11-2 and TRBJ2-2, with TRBD1 identical over 8 bases. CDR3 size: 15 residues. In germline, CDR1 is SGHAT, CDR2 FQNNGV. The ends lost 7 bases at V and 3 bases at J; junction bases unmatched: 7. This chain's CDR3 is CASMRTGTYTGELFF. DNA of the CDR3: TGTGCCAGCATGAGGACAGGGACTTACACCGGGGAGCTGTTTTTT. Together with reference TRBV11-2 and TRBJ2-2, the CDR3 gives the full variable domain: EAGVAQSPRYKIIEKRQSVAFWCNPISGHATLYWYQQILGQGPKLLIQFQNNGVVDDSQLPKDRFSAERLKGVDSTLKIQPAKLEDSAVYLCASMRTGTYTGELFFGEGSRLTVL.

This chain uses TRBV20-1 with TRBJ2-3; 8 bases agree with TRBD2. The CDR3 runs to 16 residues. In germline, CDR1 is DFQATT, CDR2 SNEGSKA (reference sequence). V lost 3 bases, J lost 5 bases, and 13 bases stayed unmatched. CDR3 in amino acids: CSASPLVRGGRDTQYF. The CDR3, as DNA: TGCAGTGCTAGCCCCCTAGTTCGGGGGGGCCGAGATACGCAGTATTTT.

This clonotype was recorded only once. The J gene is TRBJ2-1, the V gene TRBV20-1; tentatively, D is TRBD2 (7 bases). V gave up 0 bases and J gave up 7 bases, with 16 bases separating them. The CDR3 loop spans 15 amino acids. Germline V lookup: CDR1 DFQATT, CDR2 SNEGSKA (reference sequence). The CDR3 reads CSARDTGGPSNEQFF. In DNA form, the CDR3 reads TGCAGTGCTAGAGATACGGGGGGCCCTTCGAATGAGCAGTTCTTC.

This clonotype was found a few times. V and J are TRBV5-1 and TRBJ2-7; 8 positions agree with TRBD2. The junction had 7 bases not matched to a gene; V was cut back by 3 bases and J by 2 bases. Germline values: CDR1 SGHRS, CDR2 YFSETQ. This CDR3 has 15 amino acids. The CDR3 sequence: CASSYGLALTYEQYF. The CDR3 region has the DNA TGCGCCAGCAGCTACGGACTAGCTTTAACCTACGAGCAGTACTTC. The full variable domain, completed using reference TRBV5-1 and TRBJ2-7, is KAGVTQTPRYLIKTRGQQVTLSCSPISGHRSVSWYQQTPGQGLQFLFEYFSETQRNKGNFPGRFSGRQFSNSRSEMNVSTLELGDSALYLCASSYGLALTYEQYFGPGTRLTVT.

This clonotype was picked up a small number of times. The V and J genes are TRBV6-1 and TRBJ2-1; D may be TRBD2 (6 bases). The ends were cut back, 0 bases at V and 4 bases at J, with 7 bases in the middle. Germline lookup yields CDR1 MNHNS and CDR2 SASEGT. This CDR3 contains 14 residues. The CDR3 nucleotides are TGTGCCAGCAGTGAAGCGGGGACTTACAATGAGCAGTTCTTC. This translates into CASSEAGTYNEQFF.